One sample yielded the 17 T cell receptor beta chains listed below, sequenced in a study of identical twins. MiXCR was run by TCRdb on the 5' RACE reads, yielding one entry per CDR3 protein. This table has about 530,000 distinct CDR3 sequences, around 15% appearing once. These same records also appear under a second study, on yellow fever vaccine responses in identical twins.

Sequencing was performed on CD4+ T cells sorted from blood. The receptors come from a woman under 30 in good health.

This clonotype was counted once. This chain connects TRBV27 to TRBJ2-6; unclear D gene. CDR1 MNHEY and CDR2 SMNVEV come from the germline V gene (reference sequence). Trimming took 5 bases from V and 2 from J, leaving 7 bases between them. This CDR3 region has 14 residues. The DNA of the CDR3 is TGTGCCAGCAGTCCCCCCCCTGGGGCCAACGTCCTGACTTTC. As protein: CASSPPPGANVLTF.

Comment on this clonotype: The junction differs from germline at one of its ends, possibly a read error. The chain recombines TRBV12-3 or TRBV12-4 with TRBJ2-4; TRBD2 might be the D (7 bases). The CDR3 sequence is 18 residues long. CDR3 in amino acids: CTSSPEGGAVIAKNIQYF. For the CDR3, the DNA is TGTACCAGCAGTCCCGAAGGGGGGGCGGTTATTGCCAAAAACATTCAGTACTTC.

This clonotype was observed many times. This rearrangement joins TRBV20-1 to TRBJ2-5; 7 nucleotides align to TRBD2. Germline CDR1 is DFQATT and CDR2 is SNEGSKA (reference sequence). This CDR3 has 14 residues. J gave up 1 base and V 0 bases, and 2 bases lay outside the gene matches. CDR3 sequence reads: CSARDASGQETQYF. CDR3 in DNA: TGCAGTGCTAGAGATGCTAGCGGCCAAGAGACCCAGTACTTC.

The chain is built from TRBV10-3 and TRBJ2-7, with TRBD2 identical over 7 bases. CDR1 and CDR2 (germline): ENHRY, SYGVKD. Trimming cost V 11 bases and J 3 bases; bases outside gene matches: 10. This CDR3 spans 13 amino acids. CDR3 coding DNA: TGTGCCTCCAAGGGACGGGAGGTCTACGAGCAGTACTTC. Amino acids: CASKGREVYEQYF.

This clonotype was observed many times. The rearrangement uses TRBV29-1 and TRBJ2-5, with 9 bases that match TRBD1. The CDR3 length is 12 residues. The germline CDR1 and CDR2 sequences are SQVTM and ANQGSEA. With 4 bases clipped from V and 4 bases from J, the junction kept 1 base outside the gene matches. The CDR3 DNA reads TGCAGCGTTGGGGGACAGGGAGAGACCCAGTACTTC. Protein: CSVGGQGETQYF.

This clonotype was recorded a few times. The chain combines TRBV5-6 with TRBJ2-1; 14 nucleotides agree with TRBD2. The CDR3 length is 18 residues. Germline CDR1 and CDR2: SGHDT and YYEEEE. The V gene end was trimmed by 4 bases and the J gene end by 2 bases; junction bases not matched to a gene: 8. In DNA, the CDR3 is TGTGCCAGCAGCCAAATACTGGGACTAGCGGGAGCCTACAATGAGCAGTTCTTC. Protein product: CASSQILGLAGAYNEQFF.

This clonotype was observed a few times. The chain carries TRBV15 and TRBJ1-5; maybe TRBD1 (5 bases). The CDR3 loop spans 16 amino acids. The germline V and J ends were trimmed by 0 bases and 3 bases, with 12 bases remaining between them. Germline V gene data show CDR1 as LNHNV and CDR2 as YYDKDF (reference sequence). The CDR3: CATSRDWAGYNQPQHF. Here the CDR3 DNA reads TGTGCCACCAGCAGAGATTGGGCAGGGTACAATCAGCCCCAGCATTTT. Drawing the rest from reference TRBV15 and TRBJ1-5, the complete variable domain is DAMVIQNPRYQVTQFGKPVTLSCSQTLNHNVMYWYQQKSSQAPKLLFHYYDKDFNNEADTPDNFQSRRPNTSFCFLDIRSPGLGDTAMYLCATSRDWAGYNQPQHFGDGTRLSIL.

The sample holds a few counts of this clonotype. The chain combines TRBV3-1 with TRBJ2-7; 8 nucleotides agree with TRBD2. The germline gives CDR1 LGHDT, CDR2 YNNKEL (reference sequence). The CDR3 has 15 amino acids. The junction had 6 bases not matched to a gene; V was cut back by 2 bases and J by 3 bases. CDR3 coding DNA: TGTGCCAGCAGCCAATTGACTAGCGCCGTCTACGAGCAGTACTTC. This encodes CASSQLTSAVYEQYF.

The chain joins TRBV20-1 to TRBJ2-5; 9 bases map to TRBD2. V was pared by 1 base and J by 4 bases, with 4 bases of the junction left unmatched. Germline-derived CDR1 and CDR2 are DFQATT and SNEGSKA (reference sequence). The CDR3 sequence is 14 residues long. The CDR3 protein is CSARARREGETQYF. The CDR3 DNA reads TGCAGTGCTAGAGCAAGGCGGGAGGGAGAGACCCAGTACTTC.

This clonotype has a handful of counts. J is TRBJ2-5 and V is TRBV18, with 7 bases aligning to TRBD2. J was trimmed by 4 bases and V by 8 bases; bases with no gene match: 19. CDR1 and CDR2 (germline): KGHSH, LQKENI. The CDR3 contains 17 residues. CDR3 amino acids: CASRQLAWDEKGETQYF. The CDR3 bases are TGTGCCAGCCGACAACTAGCGTGGGATGAGAAGGGAGAGACCCAGTACTTC. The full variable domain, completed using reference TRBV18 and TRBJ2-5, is NAGVMQNPRHLVRRRGQEARLRCSPMKGHSHVYWYRQLPEEGLKFMVYLQKENIIDESGMPKERFSAEFPKEGPSILRIQQVVRGDSAAYFCASRQLAWDEKGETQYFGPGTRLLVL.

DNA of the CDR3: TGCAGCGTTCGTTTGAACAGCGAGGAGTACTTC. Translating gives CSVRLNSEEYF. The chain combines TRBV29-1 with TRBJ2-4; no clear D. The CDR3 consists of 11 residues. Germline V lookup: CDR1 SQVTM, CDR2 ANQGSEA. Between the trimmed V and J ends, which lost 5 bases and 14 bases, there was a span of 16 bases.

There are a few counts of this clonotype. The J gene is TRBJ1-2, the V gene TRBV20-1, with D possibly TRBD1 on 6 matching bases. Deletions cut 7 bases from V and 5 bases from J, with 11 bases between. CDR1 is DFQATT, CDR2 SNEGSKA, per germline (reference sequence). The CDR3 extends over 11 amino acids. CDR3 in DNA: TGCAGTGGGGGGCGCGGATATGGCTACACCTTC. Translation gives CSGGRGYGYTF.

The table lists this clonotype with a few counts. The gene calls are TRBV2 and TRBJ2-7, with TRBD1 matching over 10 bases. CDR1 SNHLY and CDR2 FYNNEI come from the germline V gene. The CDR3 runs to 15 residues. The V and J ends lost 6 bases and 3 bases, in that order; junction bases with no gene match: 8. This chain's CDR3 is CASSGTGAALYEQYV. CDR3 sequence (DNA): TGTGCCAGCAGCGGGACAGGGGCCGCGCTCTACGAGCAGTACGTC.

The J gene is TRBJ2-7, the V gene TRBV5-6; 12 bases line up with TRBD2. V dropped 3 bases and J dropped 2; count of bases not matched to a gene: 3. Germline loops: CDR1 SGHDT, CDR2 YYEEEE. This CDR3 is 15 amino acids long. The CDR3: CASSYGLAGTYEQYV. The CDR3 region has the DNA TGTGCCAGCAGCTACGGACTAGCGGGGACCTACGAGCAGTACGTC.

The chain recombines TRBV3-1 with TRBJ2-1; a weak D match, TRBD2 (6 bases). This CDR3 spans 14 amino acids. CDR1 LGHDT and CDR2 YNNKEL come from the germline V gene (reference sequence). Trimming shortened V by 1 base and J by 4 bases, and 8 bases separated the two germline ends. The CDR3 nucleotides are TGTGCCAGCAGCCAAGGTAGCGGATACAATGAGCAGTTCTTC. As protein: CASSQGSGYNEQFF.

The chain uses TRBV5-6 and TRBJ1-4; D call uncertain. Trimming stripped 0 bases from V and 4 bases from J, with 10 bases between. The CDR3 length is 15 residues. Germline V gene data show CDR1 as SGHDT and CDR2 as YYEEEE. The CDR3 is CASSLVGEDNEKLFF. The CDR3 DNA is TGTGCCAGCAGCTTGGTAGGAGAGGATAATGAAAAACTGTTTTTT.

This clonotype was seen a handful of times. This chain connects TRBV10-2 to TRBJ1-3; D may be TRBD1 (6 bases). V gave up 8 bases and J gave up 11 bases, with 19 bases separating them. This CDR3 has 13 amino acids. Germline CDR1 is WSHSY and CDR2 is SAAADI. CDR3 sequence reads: CASRERDQGSIYF. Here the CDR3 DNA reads TGCGCCAGCCGAGAGAGGGATCAGGGGTCCATATATTTT.